The 23 T cell receptor beta chains given below trace back to one sample, sequenced in a study of blood T cell repertoires in COVID-19. Repertoires were generated with immunoSEQ multiplex PCR, while TCRdb's copy carries only in-frame clones and drops some. The sample records just under 65,000 clones, roughly four fifths being singletons. Material: peripheral blood. Receptors were obtained from a human donor in a cohort sampled during active COVID-19.

This clone was counted once. The chain links TRBV4-1 to TRBJ2-1, with D possibly TRBD1 on 6 matching bases. The CDR3 consists of 13 residues. The ends were cut back, 0 bases at V and 9 bases at J, with 9 bases in the middle. CDR1 and CDR2 from the germline V gene are MGHRA and YSYEKL. DNA of the CDR3: TGCGCCAGCAGCCAAGAGCCCAGGGGTGAGCAGTTCTTC. The encoded protein is CASSQEPRGEQFF.

V and J are TRBV24-1 and TRBJ1-2; 8 bases are a match to TRBD1. V was clipped by 7 bases and J by 0 bases; unmatched bases: 9. The CDR3 is made up of 16 amino acids. Germline CDR1 and CDR2: KGHDR and SFDVKD. The CDR3 is CATRQLQGAPNYGYTF. The CDR3 DNA is TGTGCCACCAGGCAACTTCAGGGGGCACCTAACTATGGCTACACCTTC.

This sequence joins TRBV3-1 (or the pseudogene TRBV3-2) and TRBJ2-1, with 8 bases aligning to TRBD2. V trimming: 0 bases; J trimming: 2 bases; junction bases outside the gene matches: 3. CDR1 is LGHDT, CDR2 YNNKEL, per germline (reference sequence). This CDR3 is built from 16 residues. DNA of the CDR3: TGTGCCAGCAGCCAAGAGCGGGGGGTGACCTACAATGAGCAGTTCTTC. Translating it yields CASSQERGVTYNEQFF.

The chain recombines TRBV3-1 (or the pseudogene TRBV3-2) with TRBJ2-3; D unresolved. The CDR3 spans 12 residues. Germline CDR1 reads LGHDT; CDR2 reads YNNKEL (reference sequence). V dropped 6 bases and J dropped 2 bases, with 6 bases sitting between them. CDR3 bases: TGTGCCAGCAGGTCATCCACAGATACGCAGTATTTT. Residues: CASRSSTDTQYF.

The chain combines TRBV12-5 with TRBJ1-1; 7 bases align to TRBD1. The CDR3 is made up of 15 amino acids. Germline CDR1 is LGHNT and CDR2 is FRNRAP. The V segment lost 0 bases and the J segment 2 bases; nucleotides outside the gene matches: 3. In DNA form, the CDR3 reads TGTGCTAGTGGTTTGGTTCCAGGGGGTAACACTGAAGCTTTCTTT. Translating it yields CASGLVPGGNTEAFF.

The rearrangement uses TRBV12-3 or TRBV12-4 and TRBJ2-7, with TRBD1 identical over 7 bases. Germline trimming cut 3 bases from V and 3 bases from J; bases unmatched to any gene: 2. This CDR3 is 13 amino acids long. As DNA, the CDR3 is TGTGCCAGCAGTTTGTACAGGGGCTACGAGCAGTACTTC. Protein sequence: CASSLYRGYEQYF.

The chain carries TRBV11-2 and TRBJ2-4; TRBD2 agrees at 13 bases. The CDR3 runs 19 residues. With 0 bases clipped from V and 0 bases from J, the junction kept 5 bases outside the gene matches. Germline CDR1 SGHAT, CDR2 FQNNGV. DNA for the CDR3: TGTGCCAGCAGCTTAGATGGGGGACTAGCGGGGCTAGCCAAAAACATTCAGTACTTC. This gives the protein CASSLDGGLAGLAKNIQYF.

This chain links TRBV19 with TRBJ1-1; no clear D. V was clipped by 6 bases and J by 3 bases, with 11 bases between them. This CDR3 spans 13 amino acids. Germline CDR1 reads LNHDA; CDR2 reads SQIVND (reference sequence). The CDR3 coding sequence is TGTGCCAGTAGCGTGGAGGAAGACACTGAAGCTTTCTTT. This gives the protein CASSVEEDTEAFF.

The chain recombines TRBV7-8 with TRBJ2-7; the D gene is possibly TRBD1 (5 bases). V was cut by 5 bases and J by 5 bases, with 13 bases left in between. In germline, CDR1 is SGHVS, CDR2 FQNEAQ. This CDR3 is built from 13 residues. This CDR3 is CASSRPPRDEQYF. DNA of the CDR3: TGTGCCAGCAGCCGACCCCCCAGGGACGAGCAGTACTTC. Together with reference TRBV7-8 and TRBJ2-7, the CDR3 gives the full variable domain: GAGVSQSPRYKVAKRGQDVALRCDPISGHVSLFWYQQALGQGPEFLTYFQNEAQLDKSGLPSDRFFAERPEGSVSTLKIQRTQQEDSAVYLCASSRPPRDEQYFGPGTRLTVT.

This sequence joins TRBV6-6 and TRBJ1-3; 10 nucleotides align to TRBD1. The CDR3 consists of 16 residues. The V segment lost 6 bases and the J segment 0 bases; nucleotides outside the gene matches: 5. In germline, CDR1 is MNHNY, CDR2 SVGAGI (reference sequence). The DNA of the CDR3 is TGTGCCAGCAGCCGGGACAGGGGACTCTCTGGAAACACCATATATTTT. This codes for CASSRDRGLSGNTIYF.

This clone is a singleton in its sample. This rearrangement joins TRBV6-5 to TRBJ2-7, with TRBD2 matching 8 bases. CDR1 and CDR2 (germline): MNHEY, SVGAGI. The CDR3 spans 14 residues. V lost 4 bases to trimming and J lost 2 bases; unmatched junction nucleotides: 4. The CDR3 sequence is CASSSGGAPYEQYF. The CDR3 DNA reads TGTGCCAGCAGTTCCGGGGGGGCGCCCTACGAGCAGTACTTC.

This clone was picked up a small number of times. The chain employs TRBV9 and TRBJ2-3; tentatively, D is TRBD2 (6 bases). The ends were cut back, 3 bases at V and 4 bases at J, with 18 bases in the middle. The germline gives CDR1 SGDLS, CDR2 YYNGEE. This CDR3 is 16 amino acids long. CDR3 nucleotide sequence: TGTGCCAGCAGCGAGAGTCCACGGAGGGGAGCAGATACGCAGTATTTT. Translated, it gives CASSESPRRGADTQYF. Full variable domain (rest looked up from reference TRBV9 and TRBJ2-3): DSGVTQTPKHLITATGQRVTLRCSPRSGDLSVYWYQQSLDQGLQFLIQYYNGEERAKGNILERFSAQQFPDLHSELNLSSLELGDSALYFCASSESPRRGADTQYFGPGTRLTVL.

The chain links TRBV25-1 to TRBJ2-1; TRBD1 matches at 11 bases. Per germline, CDR1 MGHDK and CDR2 SYGVNS. Trimming took 4 bases from V and 7 from J; bases not matched to a gene: 6. The CDR3 sequence is 15 residues long. The CDR3 DNA reads as TGTGCCAGCAGTGGATGGACAGGGGGCATGAATGAGCAGTTCTTC. This encodes CASSGWTGGMNEQFF.

The genes are TRBV2 and TRBJ1-1, with D uncertain. There are 12 residues in the CDR3. V lost 5 bases, J lost 9 bases, and 13 bases lay in between. The germline V gene has CDR1 SNHLY and CDR2 FYNNEI. Here the CDR3 reads CASSPTVPKAFF. Here the CDR3 DNA reads TGTGCCAGCAGTCCTACAGTGCCTAAAGCTTTCTTT.

This sequence joins TRBV7-8 and TRBJ2-1; 11 nucleotides line up with TRBD2. The CDR3 spans 16 residues. CDR1 and CDR2 (germline): SGHVS, FQNEAQ. Losses at the gene ends were 5 bases for V and 8 bases for J; bases not matched to a gene: 11. The CDR3 spells CASSNIAGGQYDEQFF. CDR3 nucleotides: TGTGCCAGCAGCAATATAGCGGGGGGGCAGTACGATGAGCAGTTCTTC.

The chain employs TRBV6-1 and TRBJ2-7; TRBD1 might be the D (6 bases). Trimming took off 2 bases at V and 6 bases at J, with 17 bases between the two ends. Germline-derived CDR1 and CDR2 are MNHNS and SASEGT. CDR3 size: 15 residues. CDR3 DNA sequence: TGTGCCAGCAGTGAATTTAGGGGGATGGCCTCCGAGCAGTACTTC. Its translation: CASSEFRGMASEQYF.

The rearrangement links TRBV5-4 to TRBJ2-5, with TRBD2 identical over 10 bases. The CDR3 is 18 residues long. Germline-derived CDR1 and CDR2 are SGHNT and YYREEE (reference sequence). V was clipped by 0 bases and J by 5 bases; unmatched bases: 13. Here the CDR3 reads CASSLASSGGAIRETQYF. The DNA for the CDR3 is TGTGCCAGCAGCTTGGCGTCAAGCGGGGGGGCGATACGGGAGACCCAGTACTTC. Drawing the rest from reference TRBV5-4 and TRBJ2-5, the complete variable domain is ETGVTQSPTHLIKTRGQQVTLRCSSQSGHNTVSWYQQALGQGPQFIFQYYREEENGRGNFPPRFSGLQFPNYSSELNVNALELDDSALYLCASSLASSGGAIRETQYFGPGTRLLVL.

The chain has TRBV2 and TRBJ1-2, with 12 bases fitting TRBD1. Germline V CDR1 and CDR2: SNHLY, FYNNEI. This CDR3 spans 14 amino acids. V gave up 4 bases and J gave up 8 bases; unmatched junction bases: 5. Here the CDR3 DNA reads TGTGCCAGCAGTGCGGGACAGGGGGCAGGAGGCTACACCTTC. Translated, it gives CASSAGQGAGGYTF.

V is TRBV5-1 and J is TRBJ1-6; D is ambiguous. Germline V gives CDR1 SGHRS, CDR2 YFSETQ. The length of the CDR3 is 13 residues. The germline V and J ends were trimmed by 0 bases and 9 bases, with 7 bases remaining between them. In DNA, the CDR3 is TGCGCCAGCAGCTTGGCTGGGCGTTCACCCCTCCACTTT. Translating it yields CASSLAGRSPLHF. Full variable domain (remainder filled in from reference TRBV5-1 and TRBJ1-6): KAGVTQTPRYLIKTRGQQVTLSCSPISGHRSVSWYQQTPGQGLQFLFEYFSETQRNKGNFPGRFSGRQFSNSRSEMNVSTLELGDSALYLCASSLAGRSPLHFGNGTRLTVT.

The rearrangement links TRBV28 to TRBJ1-4, with 9 nucleotides matching TRBD1. The germline V gene has CDR1 MDHEN and CDR2 SYDVKM. Trimming took 6 bases from V and 6 from J; bases not matched to a gene: 5. The CDR3 length is 14 residues. The CDR3 region is CASRSGQGYEKLFF. CDR3 sequence (DNA): TGTGCCAGCAGGTCGGGACAGGGTTATGAAAAACTGTTTTTT.

The J gene is TRBJ1-2, the V gene TRBV19, with 8 bases identical to TRBD1. The junction had 7 bases not matched to a gene; V was cut back by 5 bases and J by 2 bases. Germline V gene lookup returns CDR1 LNHDA and CDR2 SQIVND (reference sequence). The CDR3 consists of 15 residues. CDR3 sequence (DNA): TGTGCCAGTAGTCCGCGACAGGGGACAAACTATGGCTACACCTTC. Translated: CASSPRQGTNYGYTF.

The chain employs TRBV11-2 and TRBJ2-3, with D tentatively TRBD2 (7 bases). CDR1 SGHAT and CDR2 FQNNGV come from the germline V gene. V was shortened by 2 bases and J by 4 bases, with 16 bases between the two germline ends. CDR3 size: 16 residues. This CDR3 reads CASSLNGGPRADTQYF. The CDR3 bases are TGTGCCAGCAGCTTAAACGGGGGGCCGCGTGCAGATACGCAGTATTTT.

The chain is built from TRBV29-1 and TRBJ2-5; the match to TRBD1 covers 8 bases. V gave up 4 bases and J gave up 5 bases; unmatched junction bases: 6. Germline lookup yields CDR1 SQVTM and CDR2 ANQGSEA. This CDR3 has 13 residues. CDR3: CSVATGGGETQYF. In DNA form, the CDR3 reads TGCAGCGTTGCTACAGGGGGTGGGGAGACCCAGTACTTC.